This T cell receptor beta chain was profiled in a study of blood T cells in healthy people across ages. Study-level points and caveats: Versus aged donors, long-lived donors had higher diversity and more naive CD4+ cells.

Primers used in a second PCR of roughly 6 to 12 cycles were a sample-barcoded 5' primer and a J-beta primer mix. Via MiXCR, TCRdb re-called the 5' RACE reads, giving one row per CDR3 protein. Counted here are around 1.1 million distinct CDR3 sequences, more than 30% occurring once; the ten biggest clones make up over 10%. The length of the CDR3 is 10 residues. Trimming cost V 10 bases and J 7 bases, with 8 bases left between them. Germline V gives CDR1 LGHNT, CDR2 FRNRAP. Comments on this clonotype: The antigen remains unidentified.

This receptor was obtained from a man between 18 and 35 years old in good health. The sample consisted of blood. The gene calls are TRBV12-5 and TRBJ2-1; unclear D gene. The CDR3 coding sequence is TGTGCTAACCCTCCTAATGAGCAGTTCTTC. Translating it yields CANPPNEQFF. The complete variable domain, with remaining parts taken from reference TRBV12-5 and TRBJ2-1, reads DARVTQTPRHKVTEMGQEVTMRCQPILGHNTVFWYRQTMMQGLELLAYFRNRAPLDDSGMPKDRFSAEMPDATLATLKIQPSEPRDSAVYFCANPPNEQFFGPGTRLTVL.